These T cell receptor beta chains were read from a single sample in a study of blood T cell repertoires in COVID-19. The data were produced by immunoSEQ multiplex PCR, yet TCRdb's version contains in-frame clones alone and is incomplete. Of 360,000 or so clones in the sample, roughly 87% are singletons; the top ten hold around 5.1%. The sequenced sample consisted of PBMCs or T cells enriched from blood (not recorded which). The source of these receptors is a woman between 45 and 60 years old who had recovered from COVID-19. CDR3s include the opening cysteine and the closing phenylalanine or tryptophan. A D gene is named only where the DNA matches it firmly. Clone size is stated in some rows and not others, as once, few, many or a class when expanded.

CDR3 length	V gene	J gene	D gene	clone size	CDR3 DNA	CDR3 protein
16	TRBV14	TRBJ2-3	-	-	TGTGCCAGCAGCCGGCTAGACGGGATAGGGACAGATACGCAGTATTTT	CASSRLDGIGTDTQYF
13	TRBV7-9	TRBJ1-4	TRBD1	few	TGTGCCAGCAGCCAAGACAGGGAAGGAAAACTGTTTTTT	CASSQDREGKLFF
12	TRBV7-2	TRBJ1-5	TRBD1	-	TGTGCCAGCAGCGGGACAGGTTGGCCCCAGCATTTT	CASSGTGWPQHF
16	TRBV19	TRBJ2-7	TRBD2	once	TGTGCCAGTAGTATATATCCTAGCGGGAACTCCTACGAGCAGTACTTC	CASSIYPSGNSYEQYF
15	TRBV18	TRBJ1-6	-	-	TGTGCCAGCTCCCCACAGGGACAACAGATTTCACCCCTCCACTTT	CASSPQGQQISPLHF
11	TRBV20-1	TRBJ1-1	-	-	TGCAGTGCTTTGAGGAACACTGAAGCTTTCTTT	CSALRNTEAFF
15	TRBV5-4	TRBJ1-6	-	-	TGTGCCAGTTGGACACAAAGCTCCTATAATTCACCCCTCCACTTT	CASWTQSSYNSPLHF
13	TRBV6-5	TRBJ1-2	-	-	TGTGCCAGCAGGCGAGAGGCCAGCTATGGCTACACCTTC	CASRREASYGYTF
12	TRBV10-3	TRBJ1-1	-	-	TGTGCCATCAGGGCAACGAACACTGAAGCTTTCTTT	CAIRATNTEAFF
12	TRBV29-1	TRBJ1-2	TRBD1	once	TGCAGCGTGATGCAGGGGGCGGTTGGCTACACCTTC	CSVMQGAVGYTF
14	TRBV19	TRBJ2-1	TRBD2	-	TGTGCCAGTGGAACAACGGGACTAGCCGGTGAGCAGTTCTTC	CASGTTGLAGEQFF
15	TRBV18	TRBJ1-6	TRBD1	-	TGTGCCAGCTCACCAGAGACAGGGAAGTATTCACCCCTCCACTTT	CASSPETGKYSPLHF
17	TRBV3-1/TRBV3-2	TRBJ2-6	-	-	TGTGCCAGCAGCCAAGTCTTGACAGCCACTGGGGCCAACGTCCTGACTTTC	CASSQVLTATGANVLTF
14	TRBV6-5	TRBJ1-1	-	-	TGTGCCAGCAGTCGCACGTCGGCGGGCACTGAAGCTTTCTTT	CASSRTSAGTEAFF
15	TRBV6-5	TRBJ2-7	-	-	TGTGCCAGCAGTACCCAACTCGGGGGATCCTACGAGCAGTACTTC	CASSTQLGGSYEQYF
13	TRBV6-2/TRBV6-3	TRBJ1-2	-	-	TGTGCCAGCAGTTCGTCAGCAGGCTATGGCTACACCTTC	CASSSSAGYGYTF
12	TRBV11-1	TRBJ1-1	-	once	TGTGCCAGCAGCTCCGAGGGCACTGAAGCTTTCTTT	CASSSEGTEAFF
15	TRBV2	TRBJ2-7	TRBD1	-	TGTGCCAGCAGTCCACTTCGGACAGGAGCCTACGAGCAGTACTTC	CASSPLRTGAYEQYF
14	TRBV11-1	TRBJ1-1	-	-	TGTGCCAGCAGCTTAGGCGGAATGAACACTGAAGCTTTCTTT	CASSLGGMNTEAFF
14	TRBV11-2	TRBJ1-3	-	-	TGTGCCAGCAGCCCAGGGTTAACGGGAAACACCATATATTTT	CASSPGLTGNTIYF
15	TRBV5-1	TRBJ2-6	-	-	TGCGCCAGCAGCGCGAGGGGGTCTGGGGCCAACGTCCTGACTTTC	CASSARGSGANVLTF
17	TRBV18	TRBJ2-7	-	once	TGTGCCAGCTCACCTAACTGGGGGGGGGCACACTCCTACGAGCAGTACTTC	CASSPNWGGAHSYEQYF
17	TRBV9	TRBJ1-6	TRBD1	few	TGTGCCAGCAGCGTCGCCCCCGACAGGGTTGTTAATTCACCCCTCCACTTT	CASSVAPDRVVNSPLHF
15	TRBV11-3	TRBJ1-4	-	-	TGTGCCAGCAGCTACAGACAGGTGCCAAATGAAAAACTGTTTTTT	CASSYRQVPNEKLFF
15	TRBV2	TRBJ1-5	-	-	TGTGCCAGCAGGCGGGAGGGTTCAGCGAATCAGCCCCAGCATTTT	CASRREGSANQPQHF